This TCR beta chain is from a study of PD-L1 blockade in urothelial cancer. Study in general: Starting around 2014, patients were given atezolizumab (1,200 mg intravenously every 3 weeks).

This clone appeared a few times. The method was immunoSEQ multiplex PCR; TCRdb's version includes in-frame clones alone and lacks a portion of them. The sample lists tens of thousands of clones, approximately 80% occurring once. The CDR3 loop spans 15 amino acids. The V segment lost 5 bases and the J segment 3 bases; nucleotides outside the gene matches: 9. Looked up from germline, CDR1 is MNHNS and CDR2 is SASEGT. The study enrolled patients with locally advanced or metastatic urothelial carcinoma. The chain uses TRBV6-1 and TRBJ2-7, with TRBD1 matching over 8 bases. The origin of this receptor is a man aged 65 to 85 with urothelial cancer. The starting material was PBMCs, obtained around atezolizumab (anti-PD-L1) treatment. The CDR3: CASSKTGGSGYEQYF. The CDR3 nucleotides are TGTGCCAGCAGTAAAACAGGGGGTTCGGGCTACGAGCAGTACTTC.